This TCR beta chain derives from a study of spatial heterogeneity in lung cancer. Study outcomes and limitations: Blood contained ubiquitous expanded tumor TCRs more at resection than at follow-up.

Time point noted: sample taken at primary tumor resection. Whole RNA from tumor, nontumor lung or frozen PBMC was sequenced unsorted. Donation came from 70 or so patients with untreated early-stage non-small cell lung cancer. Germline values: CDR1 LNHDA, CDR2 SQIVND (reference sequence). V dropped 1 base and J dropped 4 bases, with 8 bases sitting between them. The CDR3 length is 15 residues. In its sample, this clonotype was seen many times. Its matching antigen is unknown. Unique molecular identifiers tagged every individual TCR cDNA molecule. TCRdb ran MiXCR on the 5' RACE reads and lists one entry per CDR3 protein. The table shows 28,000 or so distinct CDR3 sequences, with roughly 13% occurring only once.

The sample here was PBMCs, taken at surgery. The chain has TRBV19 and TRBJ2-6; D is perhaps TRBD1 or TRBD2 (5 bases each). The sequence derives from a female donor with early-stage non-small cell lung cancer. The DNA of the CDR3 is TGTGCCAGTAGTATAGGGGGGACCGGGGCCAACGTCCTGACTTTC. Translated, it gives CASSIGGTGANVLTF.